The 17 T cell receptor beta chains below all came from one sample that was sequenced in a study of T cells in Graves' hyperthyroidism and ophthalmopathy. Regions amplified from RNA transcripts were the TCR beta CDR3 regions. Researchers ran a first-round RT-PCR on the TCR CDR3 using the HTBI primer set. A single record per CDR3 protein comes from TCRdb applying MiXCR to the multiplex PCR reads. The sample records roughly 700,000 distinct CDR3 sequences, 17% being singletons. What was sequenced was blood. All receptors come from a man over 45 with Graves' hyperthyroidism.

In this sample, this clonotype turned up a few times. The chain employs TRBV19 and TRBJ1-4; the match to TRBD1 covers 7 bases. CDR3 size: 16 residues. Losses at the gene ends were 3 bases for V and 3 bases for J; bases not matched to a gene: 7. Germline loops: CDR1 LNHDA, CDR2 SQIVND (reference sequence). CDR3 nucleotide sequence: TGTGCCAGTAGTATGAGACAGGGCTCGTCTAATGAAAAACTGTTTTTT. Amino acid sequence: CASSMRQGSSNEKLFF. The variable domain in full, with the rest retrieved from reference TRBV19 and TRBJ1-4, is DGGITQSPKYLFRKEGQNVTLSCEQNLNHDAMYWYRQDPGQGLRLIYYSQIVNDFQKGDIAEGYSVSREKKESFPLTVTSAQKNPTAFYLCASSMRQGSSNEKLFFGSGTQLSVL.

This clonotype was seen a handful of times. A read error may explain this, as a much larger clone is one base away. This chain connects TRBV28 to TRBJ1-2; no clear D. Germline CDR1 MDHEN, CDR2 SYDVKM. There are 17 residues in the CDR3. CDR3 DNA: TGTGCCAGCAGTTTGACCCTCTATGAAACCCGTAACCATGGCTACACCTTC. Residues: CASSLTLYETRNHGYTF.

In this sample, this clonotype turned up many times. The chain employs TRBV5-1 and TRBJ1-1, with 8 nucleotides matching TRBD1. The germline V gene encodes CDR1 SGHRS and CDR2 YFSETQ. This CDR3 is 15 amino acids long. The trim removed 4 bases at V and 3 bases at J, leaving 8 bases unmatched. The CDR3 region is CASSPYRGTDTEAFF. CDR3 DNA: TGCGCCAGCAGCCCATACAGGGGGACGGACACTGAAGCTTTCTTT.

The table lists this clonotype with many counts. This chain connects TRBV4-1 to TRBJ1-6; D gene ambiguous. This CDR3 has 16 residues. V shed 0 bases and J shed 8 bases, with 14 bases lying between them. CDR1 is MGHRA, CDR2 YSYEKL, per germline. CDR3 region: CASSQDLSQRHSPLHF. The CDR3 DNA reads as TGCGCCAGCAGCCAAGATCTAAGTCAGCGTCATTCACCCCTCCACTTT.

Comments on this clonotype: This may come from a read error, since a much larger clone is one base off. The chain uses TRBV2 and TRBJ2-1, with D possibly being TRBD2 (6 bases). Looked up from germline, CDR1 is SNHLY and CDR2 is FYNNEI. The ends were cut back, 4 bases at V and 3 bases at J, with 19 bases in the middle. CDR3 length equals 17 residues. This chain's CDR3 is CASSGFGGTANYNEQFF. As DNA, the CDR3 is TGTGCCAGCAGTGGGTTTGGCGGGACGGCCAACTACAATGAGCAGTTCTTC.

The table lists this clonotype with a few counts. This rearrangement joins TRBV28 to TRBJ1-2; 8 bases are shared with TRBD1. With V trimmed by 5 bases and J by 4 bases, 9 bases remained unmatched. Germline CDR1 and CDR2: MDHEN and SYDVKM. The CDR3 loop spans 15 amino acids. This CDR3 is CASSPRTGYGYGYTF. The DNA of the CDR3 is TGTGCCAGCAGTCCTAGGACAGGGTACGGCTATGGCTACACCTTC.

This chain connects TRBV2 to TRBJ1-2; D is ambiguous. CDR3 size: 12 residues. V was cut by 1 base and J by 12 bases, with 12 bases left in between. In germline, CDR1 is SNHLY, CDR2 FYNNEI. CDR3 in amino acids: CASSEGSYGNTF. In DNA, the CDR3 is TGTGCCAGCAGTGAAGGGTCCTACGGCAACACCTTC.

With regard to this clonotype: One base away lies a much larger clone, so this may be a sequencing read error. V and J are TRBV28 and TRBJ2-7, with D possibly matching TRBD2 (6 bases). Looked up from germline, CDR1 is MDHEN and CDR2 is SYDVKM. This CDR3 is 16 amino acids long. Trimming cost V 5 bases and J 0 bases, with 17 bases left between them. The CDR3 is CASSRLGRCSSYEQYF. The CDR3 nucleotides are TGTGCCAGCAGTAGACTAGGACGGTGTAGCTCCTACGAGCAGTACTTC.

This clonotype has a count of ten or more. The CDR3, as DNA: TGTGCCAGCAGTCTCGAACAGGGGGCCGCGACTGAAGCTTTCTTT. This translates into CASSLEQGAATEAFF. This sequence joins TRBV28 and TRBJ1-1, with 9 bases fitting TRBD1. Germline V lookup: CDR1 MDHEN, CDR2 SYDVKM. CDR3 size: 15 residues. Trimming cost V 5 bases and J 5 bases; bases outside gene matches: 9.

This clonotype has ten or more counts. The genes are TRBV9 and TRBJ1-2; D is unresolved. Germline CDR1 SGDLS, CDR2 YYNGEE. This CDR3 has 15 amino acids. V was shortened by 1 base and J by 6 bases, with 16 bases between the two germline ends. CDR3 residues: CASSVYDTEGDGYTF. CDR3 nucleotide sequence: TGTGCCAGCAGCGTATATGACACGGAAGGCGATGGCTACACCTTC.

V is TRBV4-1 and J is TRBJ2-1, with TRBD1 matching over 9 bases. Germline values: CDR1 MGHRA, CDR2 YSYEKL. CDR3 length: 16 residues. Germline trimming cut 2 bases from V and 7 bases from J; bases unmatched to any gene: 9. DNA for the CDR3: TGCGCCAGCAGCCAAAGTCCGGGACAGGGACAGAATGAGCAGTTCTTC. Translation gives CASSQSPGQGQNEQFF.

This clonotype was observed at least ten times. The CDR3 nucleotides read TGTGCCAGCAGTGCACAGGTTAGCTCCTACGAGCAGTACTTC. It codes for CASSAQVSSYEQYF. V and J are TRBV2 and TRBJ2-7, with a weak D call TRBD1 (5 bases). The V gene lost 4 bases and the J gene lost 0 bases, with 10 bases spanning the gap. Germline CDR1 SNHLY, CDR2 FYNNEI. The CDR3 is 14 amino acids. The full variable domain, completed using reference TRBV2 and TRBJ2-7, is EPEVTQTPSHQVTQMGQEVILRCVPISNHLYFYWYRQILGQKVEFLVSFYNNEISEKSEIFDDQFSVERPDGSNFTLKIRSTKLEDSAMYFCASSAQVSSYEQYFGPGTRLTVT.

This clonotype was detected a few times. The chain couples TRBV6-6 to TRBJ1-4; D is unclear. There are 15 residues in the CDR3. Germline V lookup: CDR1 MNHNY, CDR2 SVGAGI (reference sequence). The V gene lost 2 bases and the J gene lost 0 bases, with 7 bases spanning the gap. Here the CDR3 reads CASSYDGSTNEKLFF. CDR3 DNA: TGTGCCAGCAGTTACGATGGCTCAACTAATGAAAAACTGTTTTTT.

V gene TRBV19 combines with J gene TRBJ2-6; D gene ambiguous. This CDR3 has 13 amino acids. The germline gives CDR1 LNHDA, CDR2 SQIVND (reference sequence). V dropped 7 bases and J dropped 0 bases, with 4 bases sitting between them. CDR3 sequence reads: CASMRSGANVLTF. The CDR3 nucleotides are TGTGCCAGTATGCGCTCTGGGGCCAACGTCCTGACTTTC.

There are many counts of this clonotype. The J gene is TRBJ2-1, the V gene TRBV2; D is tentatively TRBD1 or TRBD2 (5 bases each). In germline, CDR1 is SNHLY, CDR2 FYNNEI. The CDR3 spans 15 residues. Trimming removed 5 bases from V and 3 bases from J, with 14 bases in between. The CDR3 nucleotides are TGTGCCAGCAGTCGACGGGGACGGGACTACAATGAGCAGTTCTTC. It codes for CASSRRGRDYNEQFF.

This clonotype was recorded at least ten times. CDR3 coding DNA: TGCAGTGCGGCCGGGACTAGCGGGAGTCTCCACGAGCAGTACTTC. Translation: CSAAGTSGSLHEQYF. V gene TRBV20-1 combines with J gene TRBJ2-7; 14 bases align to TRBD2. CDR3 length: 15 residues. Germline V lookup: CDR1 DFQATT, CDR2 SNEGSKA (reference sequence). The trim removed 6 bases at V and 5 bases at J, leaving 9 bases unmatched.

This clonotype has a handful of counts. The chain is built from TRBV28 and TRBJ1-5; D not certain. The CDR3 runs to 13 residues. V lost 6 bases and J 6 bases, leaving 12 bases between the germline ends. Germline CDR1 reads MDHEN; CDR2 reads SYDVKM. The CDR3 region is CASSLLPPQPQHF. The DNA of the CDR3 is TGTGCCAGCAGCCTTCTCCCACCTCAGCCCCAGCATTTT.